The rows below give T cell receptor beta chains drawn from one sample of a study of shared T cell receptors in the human thymus. This table comes from immunoSEQ multiplex PCR, and its TCRdb copy is limited to in-frame clones, with some not included. The sample lists about 380,000 clones; around 93% were seen once. The sample was thymocytes. The receptors here all came from a human donor. CDR3s include the opening cysteine and the closing phenylalanine or tryptophan. The D gene is left open where the match is weak.

TRBJ2-1 TRBD1 TRBV7-3 CASSPTGVTYNEQFF TGTGCCAGCAGCCCCACAGGGGTCACCTACAATGAGCAGTTCTTC
TRBJ1-5 TRBD1 TRBV28 CASSRPRQGNQPQHF TGTGCCAGCAGCCGACCTCGACAGGGTAATCAGCCCCAGCATTTT
TRBJ1-5 TRBD1 TRBV27 CASRQPGQGGEPQHF TGTGCCAGCAGACAACCCGGACAGGGGGGGGAGCCCCAGCATTTT
TRBJ1-1 - TRBV12-5 CASGILTEAFF TGTGCTAGTGGTATACTTACTGAAGCTTTCTTT
TRBJ1-5 - TRBV6-6 CASSRDYRGQPQHF TGTGCCAGCAGCCGCGACTATAGGGGTCAGCCCCAGCATTTT
TRBJ2-7 TRBD2 TRBV6-4 CASSEEGREENEQYF TGTGCCAGCAGTGAAGAGGGACGGGAGGAAAACGAGCAGTACTTC
TRBJ1-5 - TRBV5-1 CASSIHGPQPQHF TGCGCCAGCAGCATACACGGTCCTCAGCCCCAGCATTTT
TRBJ2-2 TRBD2 TRBV7-3 CASSLISGSCVGELFF TGTGCCAGCAGCTTAATAAGCGGGAGTTGTGTAGGGGAGCTGTTTTTT
TRBJ2-7 - TRBV4-3 CASSQEFGGQSSYEQYF TGCGCCAGCAGCCAAGAGTTCGGCGGGCAGAGCTCCTACGAGCAGTACTTC
TRBJ1-1 - TRBV30 CAWTDGRNTEAFF TGTGCCTGGACAGACGGTAGGAACACTGAAGCTTTCTTT
TRBJ1-2 - TRBV4-1 CASSQSLLDPLFGYTF TGCGCCAGCAGCCAATCCCTACTGGACCCGCTATTTGGCTACACCTTC
TRBJ1-5 TRBD1 TRBV19 CASSKGQRYSNQPQHF TGTGCCAGTAGTAAGGGACAGCGGTATAGCAATCAGCCCCAGCATTTT
TRBJ1-1 - TRBV2 CASSEAPGRVTEAFF TGTGCCAGCAGTGAAGCGCCGGGCAGGGTCACTGAAGCTTTCTTT
TRBJ2-3 - TRBV4-1 CASSQEKDRGTFTDTQYF TGCGCCAGCAGCCAAGAAAAGGACCGTGGAACCTTCACAGATACGCAGTATTTT
TRBJ2-7 TRBD2 TRBV7-2 CASSHPGTSGRGGYEQYF TGTGCCAGCAGCCATCCCGGGACTAGCGGGAGAGGGGGCTACGAGCAGTACTTC
TRBJ2-6 - TRBV30 CAWMGGSGANVLTF TGTGCCTGGATGGGGGGTTCTGGGGCCAACGTCCTGACTTTC
TRBJ2-6 TRBD1 TRBV5-5 CASSLAPGQVRASGANVLTF TGTGCCAGCAGCTTGGCACCGGGACAGGTAAGGGCTTCTGGGGCCAACGTCCTGACTTTC